Below are 28 T cell receptor beta chains sequenced from a single sample in a study of blood T cell repertoires in COVID-19. TCRdb keeps only in-frame clones here, not all; method: immunoSEQ multiplex PCR. The sample holds approximately 270,000 clones; over 80% are singletons and the top ten take approximately 1.2%. Sequenced sample: PBMCs or T cells enriched from blood (not recorded which). These receptors were taken from a human donor in a cohort exposed to, infected with or recovered from COVID-19 (not recorded which). The donor label of this sample is uncertain.

The chain carries TRBV7-9 and TRBJ2-1, with TRBD1 matching over 8 bases. Per germline, CDR1 SEHNR and CDR2 FQNEAQ (reference sequence). The CDR3 is 16 residues long. V lost 5 bases, J lost 16 bases, and 22 bases stayed unmatched. CDR3 loop: CASSLKTGAIFELRFF. The CDR3, as DNA: TGTGCCAGCAGCCTCAAGACAGGGGCCATTTTCGAGCTTCGATTCTTC.

V usage is TRBV4-1 and J usage is TRBJ2-3; 11 positions match TRBD2. Per the germline V gene, CDR1 is MGHRA and CDR2 is YSYEKL. The CDR3 is 19 amino acids. V shed 0 bases, J shed 1 base, and the junction held 9 bases outside the gene matches. In nucleotides, the CDR3 is TGCGCCAGCAGCCAAGAAAATGTATTGACTAGCGGGGGCACAGATACGCAGTATTTT. It codes for CASSQENVLTSGGTDTQYF.

The J gene is TRBJ2-2, the V gene TRBV9; TRBD2 might be the D (6 bases). Germline lookup yields CDR1 SGDLS and CDR2 YYNGEE. The CDR3 is 15 amino acids. V shed 0 bases and J shed 2 bases, with 8 bases lying between them. CDR3 coding DNA: TGTGCCAGCAGCGTAGGTAGCGGAAACACCGGGGAGCTGTTTTTT. Its protein is CASSVGSGNTGELFF.

The chain uses TRBV25-1 and TRBJ1-1; D is unresolved. With 6 bases removed from V and 4 bases from J, the gap between germline ends came to 15 bases. The CDR3 contains 14 residues. Looked up from germline, CDR1 is MGHDK and CDR2 is SYGVNS. CDR3 sequence (DNA): TGTGCCAGCAGCGTGGGAGGCTTGGGCACTGAAGCTTTCTTT. As protein: CASSVGGLGTEAFF.

The chain joins TRBV27 to TRBJ1-5; D unclear. Germline-derived CDR1 and CDR2 are MNHEY and SMNVEV (reference sequence). The CDR3 is made up of 13 amino acids. V lost 5 bases to trimming and J lost 5 bases, with 10 bases between them. The CDR3 region is CASSLTEDQPQHF. The CDR3 nucleotides read TGTGCCAGCAGTCTCACCGAGGATCAGCCCCAGCATTTT.

This clone showed up just once. The V and J genes are TRBV7-2 and TRBJ2-3, with 11 bases aligning to TRBD2. Unmatched junction bases numbered 5, after V lost 5 bases and J lost 1 base. CDR3 length: 16 amino acids. CDR1 is SGHTA and CDR2 is FQGNSA in the germline V gene. The CDR3 sequence: CASSVVLAGGTDTQYF. The DNA for the CDR3 is TGTGCCAGCAGCGTGGTACTAGCGGGGGGCACAGATACGCAGTATTTT.

The J gene is TRBJ1-1, the V gene TRBV18; D remains unclear. V lost 2 bases, J lost 1 base, and 8 bases lay in between. CDR1 is KGHSH and CDR2 is LQKENI in the germline V gene. CDR3 length: 14 residues. This CDR3 is CASSPYEENTEAFF. In nucleotides, the CDR3 is TGTGCCAGCTCACCATACGAGGAGAACACTGAAGCTTTCTTT.

This chain uses TRBV7-4 with TRBJ1-3; D might be TRBD1 (5 bases). This CDR3 region has 14 residues. Trimming took 6 bases from V and 11 from J, leaving 20 bases between them. Germline CDR1 and CDR2: SGHVT and SQSDAQ. DNA for the CDR3: TGTGCCAGCAGGTTTCGGGGACGGAGGGGTGCCATATATTTT. Its translation: CASRFRGRRGAIYF.

The chain joins TRBV7-9 to TRBJ2-1, with 8 bases identical to TRBD2. Germline CDR1 and CDR2: SEHNR and FQNEAQ (reference sequence). V trimming: 9 bases; J trimming: 3 bases; junction bases outside the gene matches: 19. The CDR3 length is 18 residues. CDR3 sequence reads: CARVPAASKTSDYNEQFF. The CDR3 DNA follows: TGTGCCAGGGTCCCAGCAGCTTCCAAGACTAGCGACTACAATGAGCAGTTCTTC.

The chain recombines TRBV7-2 with TRBJ2-7, with 7 positions matching TRBD1. CDR3 length: 16 residues. V shed 5 bases, J shed 2 bases, and the junction held 12 bases outside the gene matches. Germline assignment: CDR1 SGHTA and CDR2 FQGNSA. CDR3 in amino acids: CASSPSLRDSAYEQYF. The CDR3 DNA is TGTGCCAGCAGCCCGTCTCTAAGGGACAGCGCCTACGAGCAGTACTTC.

This clone was counted once. This chain joins TRBV5-1 and TRBJ2-3; tentative D call: TRBD1 (5 bases). V gave up 6 bases and J gave up 3 bases, with 17 bases separating them. Germline CDR1 SGHRS, CDR2 YFSETQ. This CDR3 comprises 15 residues. In DNA form, the CDR3 reads TGCGCCAGCAACTCAGAGGCGCCAGGGACAGATACGCAGTATTTT. This codes for CASNSEAPGTDTQYF.

As concerns this clone: Other DNA variants within this sample encode the same CDR3. This rearrangement joins TRBV6-4 to TRBJ1-1; the D is unclear. The germline V gene encodes CDR1 MRHNA and CDR2 SNTAGT. The CDR3 has 12 residues. Trimming removed 0 bases from V and 8 bases from J, with 7 bases in between. The CDR3 loop reads CASSDSSGEAFF. CDR3 DNA sequence: TGTGCCAGCAGTGACTCGTCGGGGGAAGCTTTCTTT.

The V call is TRBV4-1, the J call TRBJ1-4, with D perhaps TRBD1 (6 bases). CDR1 and CDR2 from the germline V gene are MGHRA and YSYEKL. The CDR3 sequence is 14 residues long. Trimming took off 4 bases at V and 5 bases at J, with 11 bases between the two ends. CDR3 DNA sequence: TGCGCCAGCAGCCCACAGGGTCACAATGAAAAACTGTTTTTT. Translating gives CASSPQGHNEKLFF.

The rearrangement joins TRBV16 to TRBJ2-1; weak D call: TRBD1 (6 bases). The CDR3 is 11 residues long. Trimming took 2 bases from V and 16 from J, leaving 12 bases between them. Germline loops: CDR1 KGHSY, CDR2 FQNENV. The CDR3 protein is CASSQRGHPFF. In DNA form, the CDR3 reads TGTGCCAGCAGCCAAAGGGGACACCCATTCTTC.

The chain recombines TRBV7-3 with TRBJ2-3, with a tentative D call TRBD1 (5 bases). CDR3 size: 14 residues. V dropped 0 bases and J dropped 5 bases, with 9 bases sitting between them. Germline V lookup: CDR1 SGHTA, CDR2 FQGTGA. The CDR3 DNA reads TGTGCCAGCAGCTTAACGGGTCAGGGAGATACGCAGTATTTT. Its protein is CASSLTGQGDTQYF.

V usage is TRBV3-1 (or the pseudogene TRBV3-2) and J usage is TRBJ1-5; 9 bases fit TRBD1. V shed 4 bases, J shed 6 bases, and the junction held 7 bases outside the gene matches. The CDR3 covers 15 residues. The germline gives CDR1 LGHDT, CDR2 YNNKEL (reference sequence). The CDR3 spells CASSPGTGSTQPQHF. The CDR3 region has the DNA TGTGCCAGCAGCCCCGGGACAGGGTCGACTCAGCCCCAGCATTTT.

The chain couples TRBV19 to TRBJ2-5; tentatively, D is TRBD2 (6 bases). There are 13 residues in the CDR3. Trimming took 7 bases from V and 3 from J, leaving 12 bases between them. CDR1 LNHDA and CDR2 SQIVND come from the germline V gene (reference sequence). CDR3 residues: CASMRDGEETQYF. The CDR3 DNA is TGTGCCAGTATGCGGGACGGAGAAGAGACCCAGTACTTC.

CDR3 amino acids: CAIRQGVRDWEAFF. The CDR3, as DNA: TGTGCCATCCGACAGGGCGTAAGGGACTGGGAAGCTTTCTTT. The chain is built from TRBV10-3 and TRBJ1-1, with 7 bases fitting TRBD1. The CDR3 runs 14 residues. CDR1 and CDR2 (germline): ENHRY, SYGVKD. Trimming removed 8 bases from V and 8 bases from J; junction bases left unmatched: 14.

The CDR3: CATSLEGQAGREQYF. The CDR3 coding sequence is TGTGCCACCAGCTTAGAAGGACAGGCCGGGCGCGAGCAGTACTTC. The chain carries TRBV15 and TRBJ2-7, with 7 positions matching TRBD1. Germline V gene lookup returns CDR1 LNHNV and CDR2 YYDKDF (reference sequence). CDR3 length: 15 amino acids. The trim removed 5 bases at V and 6 bases at J, leaving 13 bases unmatched.

The rearrangement joins TRBV5-1 to TRBJ1-5, with D unresolved. The CDR3 extends over 13 amino acids. V lost 0 bases and J lost 5, with 6 bases in between. Per the germline V gene, CDR1 is SGHRS and CDR2 is YFSETQ. Here the CDR3 DNA reads TGCGCCAGCAGCTTGGACTCCGATCAGCCCCAGCATTTT. Encoded protein: CASSLDSDQPQHF.

This sequence joins TRBV15 and TRBJ2-1, with D possibly matching TRBD2 (5 bases). The CDR3 consists of 16 residues. Germline V gene data show CDR1 as LNHNV and CDR2 as YYDKDF (reference sequence). Trimming pared 6 bases from V and 8 bases from J, leaving 23 bases between. CDR3 in amino acids: CATRDPTGIWLHEQFF. CDR3 sequence (DNA): TGTGCCACCAGAGACCCCACGGGGATCTGGCTTCATGAGCAGTTCTTC.

This clone has just one count. CDR3 bases: TGTGCCAGCAGTTATGGGACAGGGCTGGAAGCTTTCTTT. Amino acids: CASSYGTGLEAFF. V usage is TRBV6-5 and J usage is TRBJ1-1, with 9 bases fitting TRBD1. CDR1 MNHEY and CDR2 SVGAGI come from the germline V gene. This CDR3 has 13 residues. Unmatched junction bases numbered 4, after V lost 3 bases and J lost 8 bases.

This sequence joins TRBV19 and TRBJ2-2; D gene ambiguous. CDR1 is LNHDA, CDR2 SQIVND, per germline (reference sequence). The CDR3 has 13 residues. The ends were cut back, 8 bases at V and 6 bases at J, with 13 bases in the middle. In DNA, the CDR3 is TGTGCCAGTCAATCCGGCCGGGCCGGGGAGCTGTTTTTT. It is translated as CASQSGRAGELFF.

V usage is TRBV9 and J usage is TRBJ2-5, with D possibly being TRBD1 (6 bases). Germline-derived CDR1 and CDR2 are SGDLS and YYNGEE. The length of the CDR3 is 15 residues. Trimming pared 0 bases from V and 5 bases from J, leaving 14 bases between. CDR3 region: CASSVGTVKSETQYF. Here the CDR3 DNA reads TGTGCCAGCAGCGTAGGGACAGTGAAATCGGAGACCCAGTACTTC.

The genes are TRBV10-3 and TRBJ2-1; 10 bases agree with TRBD2. Germline-derived CDR1 and CDR2 are ENHRY and SYGVKD. The length of the CDR3 is 14 residues. Trimming removed 6 bases from V and 5 bases from J; junction bases left unmatched: 4. The DNA for the CDR3 is TGTGCCATCAGACTTAGCGGGGGGAACAATGAGCAGTTCTTC. Its translation is CAIRLSGGNNEQFF.

V gene TRBV12-5 combines with J gene TRBJ2-5; D gene ambiguous. This CDR3 region has 12 residues. Per germline, CDR1 LGHNT and CDR2 FRNRAP. V dropped 1 base and J dropped 4 bases, with 4 bases sitting between them. CDR3 loop: CASGLGRETQYF. CDR3 DNA: TGTGCTAGTGGTTTGGGCAGAGAGACCCAGTACTTC.

The chain recombines TRBV5-6 with TRBJ2-7, with 7 bases identical to TRBD1. V gave up 0 bases and J gave up 2 bases; unmatched junction bases: 2. This CDR3 comprises 14 residues. CDR1 and CDR2 from the germline V gene are SGHDT and YYEEEE. The CDR3 bases are TGTGCCAGCAGCTTGGAGGGGACAGCCTACGAGCAGTACTTC. Residues: CASSLEGTAYEQYF.

This chain joins TRBV24-1 and TRBJ2-1; TRBD1 matches at 7 bases. This CDR3 has 17 residues. V dropped 7 bases and J dropped 5; count of bases not matched to a gene: 16. Per the germline V gene, CDR1 is KGHDR and CDR2 is SFDVKD. This chain's CDR3 is CATSDTNRARGHNEQFF. The CDR3 DNA sequence: TGTGCCACCAGCGACACGAACAGGGCAAGGGGGCACAATGAGCAGTTCTTC.